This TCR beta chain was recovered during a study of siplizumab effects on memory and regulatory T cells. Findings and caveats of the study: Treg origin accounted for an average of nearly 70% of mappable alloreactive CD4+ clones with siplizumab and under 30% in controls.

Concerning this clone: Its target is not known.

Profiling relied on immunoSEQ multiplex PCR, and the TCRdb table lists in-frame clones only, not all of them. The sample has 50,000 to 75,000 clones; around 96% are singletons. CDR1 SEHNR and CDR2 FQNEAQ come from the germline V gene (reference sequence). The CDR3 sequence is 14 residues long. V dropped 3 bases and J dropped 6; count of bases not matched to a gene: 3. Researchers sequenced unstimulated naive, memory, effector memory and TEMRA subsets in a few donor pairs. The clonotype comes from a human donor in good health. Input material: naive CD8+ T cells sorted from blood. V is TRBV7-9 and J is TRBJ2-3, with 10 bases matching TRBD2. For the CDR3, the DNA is TGTGCCAGCAGCTTTCCACTAGCGGGGGATACGCAGTATTTT. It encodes CASSFPLAGDTQYF. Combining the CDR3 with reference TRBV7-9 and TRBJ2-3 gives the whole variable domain DTGVSQNPRHKITKRGQNVTFRCDPISEHNRLYWYRQTLGQGPEFLTYFQNEAQLEKSRLLSDRFSAERPKGSFSTLEIQRTEQGDSAMYLCASSFPLAGDTQYFGPGTRLTVL.